Listed below are T cell receptor beta chains from one sample, sequenced in a study of blood T cell repertoires in COVID-19. The data were produced by immunoSEQ multiplex PCR, yet TCRdb's version contains in-frame clones alone and is incomplete. The repertoire includes 350,000 to 450,000 clones, 70% to 90% of them detected once, and 2.3% sits in the top ten. The sample taken for sequencing was peripheral blood. The origin of the receptors is an older woman with COVID-19, enrolled during active disease. The CDR3 runs from the conserved cysteine through the conserved F or W. A D gene is named only where the DNA matches it firmly. Size is omitted from some rows. Given values are once, few, many or a class for expanded clones.

j_gene: TRBJ2-1; d_gene: NA; v_gene: TRBV5-1; abundance: NA; CDR3nt: TGCGCCAGCAAACCTCAGGGCGTGCTTCCCCGGGAGCAGTTCTTC; CDR3aa: CASKPQGVLPREQFF
j_gene: TRBJ1-1; d_gene: TRBD1; v_gene: TRBV6-5; abundance: NA; CDR3nt: TGTGCCAGCAGCCCAGGACAGGGCACTGAAGCTTTCTTT; CDR3aa: CASSPGQGTEAFF
j_gene: TRBJ1-2; d_gene: TRBD1; v_gene: TRBV7-3; abundance: NA; CDR3nt: TGTGCCAGCAGCTTCCAGGGGGGTGGCTACACCTTC; CDR3aa: CASSFQGGGYTF
j_gene: TRBJ2-1; d_gene: NA; v_gene: TRBV11-3; abundance: NA; CDR3nt: TGTGCCAGCAGCTTGAGGCTAGCGAGCAATGAGCAGTTCTTC; CDR3aa: CASSLRLASNEQFF
j_gene: TRBJ1-1; d_gene: NA; v_gene: TRBV6-5; abundance: NA; CDR3nt: TGTGCCAGCGGTACTAAACAAAACACTGAAGCTTTCTTT; CDR3aa: CASGTKQNTEAFF
j_gene: TRBJ1-1; d_gene: NA; v_gene: TRBV7-9; abundance: NA; CDR3nt: TGTGCCAGCAACTCAGAGGGTAGTAGGACTGAAGCTTTCTTT; CDR3aa: CASNSEGSRTEAFF
j_gene: TRBJ2-5; d_gene: NA; v_gene: TRBV7-8; abundance: NA; CDR3nt: TGTGCCAGCAGCGCCCCCCCGCGTCCAAAAGAGACCCAGTACTTC; CDR3aa: CASSAPPRPKETQYF
j_gene: TRBJ1-2; d_gene: TRBD1; v_gene: TRBV10-3; abundance: few; CDR3nt: TGTGCCATCAGTGAGCCGGACAGGGGAAGTTACGGCTACACCTTC; CDR3aa: CAISEPDRGSYGYTF
j_gene: TRBJ1-4; d_gene: NA; v_gene: TRBV25-1; abundance: NA; CDR3nt: TGTGCCAGCAACAAAGCGGGAAGCGGTAATGAAAAACTGTTTTTT; CDR3aa: CASNKAGSGNEKLFF
j_gene: TRBJ2-7; d_gene: NA; v_gene: TRBV6-5; abundance: NA; CDR3nt: TGTGCCAGCAGTTCCCATCGTCGGGAGCAGTACTTC; CDR3aa: CASSSHRREQYF
j_gene: TRBJ2-2; d_gene: TRBD1; v_gene: TRBV2; abundance: NA; CDR3nt: TGTGCCAGCACCTCCGGGACAGGAATCACCGGGGAGCTGTTTTTT; CDR3aa: CASTSGTGITGELFF